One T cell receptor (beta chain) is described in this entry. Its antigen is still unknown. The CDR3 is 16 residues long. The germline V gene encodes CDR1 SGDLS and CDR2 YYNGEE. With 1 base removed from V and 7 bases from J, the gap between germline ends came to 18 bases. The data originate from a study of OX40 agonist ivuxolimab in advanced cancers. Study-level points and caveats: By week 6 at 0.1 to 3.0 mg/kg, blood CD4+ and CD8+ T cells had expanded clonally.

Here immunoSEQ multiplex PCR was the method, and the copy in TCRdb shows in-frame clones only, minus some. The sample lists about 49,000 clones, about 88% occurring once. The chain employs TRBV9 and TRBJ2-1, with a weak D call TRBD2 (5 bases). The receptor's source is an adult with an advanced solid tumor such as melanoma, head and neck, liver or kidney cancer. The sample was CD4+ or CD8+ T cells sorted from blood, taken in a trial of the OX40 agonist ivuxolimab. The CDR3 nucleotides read TGTGCCAGCAGCGTATTTAGCGAATTATCGACAAATGAGCAGTTCTTC. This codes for CASSVFSELSTNEQFF.